A single sample is the source of the 9 T cell receptor beta chains below, sequenced in a study of identical twins. MiXCR was run by TCRdb on the 5' RACE reads, yielding one entry per CDR3 protein. The sample has approximately 190,000 distinct CDR3 sequences, around a sixth seen once; the top ten hold around 40%. In addition, the sample was reused for a study of T cells expressing NK-cell markers.

Sequencing was performed on CD8+ T cells sorted from blood. The receptors were gathered from a young woman in good health.

This clonotype was counted between two and nine times. This chain connects TRBV3-1 to TRBJ2-5; TRBD2 aligns across 7 bases. The germline CDR1 and CDR2 sequences are LGHDT and YNNKEL (reference sequence). The ends lost 4 bases at V and 4 bases at J; junction bases unmatched: 6. The CDR3 length is 14 residues. The CDR3 DNA reads as TGTGCCAGCAGCCTAAGACTAGCTGGAGAGACCCAGTACTTC. Its translation is CASSLRLAGETQYF.

The CDR3 sequence is CASSSEHSPDTQYF. The CDR3 DNA reads as TGTGCCAGCAGCTCCGAGCACTCCCCAGATACGCAGTATTTT. The chain combines TRBV5-5 with TRBJ2-3; unclear D gene. This CDR3 comprises 14 residues. Trimming pared 3 bases from V and 4 bases from J, leaving 12 bases between. Germline V gene lookup returns CDR1 SGHKS and CDR2 YYEKEE (reference sequence).

This clonotype was picked up many times. The chain has TRBV27 and TRBJ2-7; a weak D match, TRBD1 (6 bases). CDR3 length equals 15 residues. V lost 6 bases to trimming and J lost 4 bases, with 19 bases between them. The germline V gene encodes CDR1 MNHEY and CDR2 SMNVEV (reference sequence). Here the CDR3 reads CASSWGTNLRYEQYF. The CDR3, as DNA: TGTGCCAGCAGCTGGGGGACAAACCTCAGATACGAGCAGTACTTC.

The chain joins TRBV3-1 to TRBJ2-2; TRBD1 aligns across 8 bases. The CDR3 is 16 residues long. The germline V gene encodes CDR1 LGHDT and CDR2 YNNKEL (reference sequence). The V segment lost 4 bases and the J segment 1 base; nucleotides outside the gene matches: 5. CDR3 residues: CASSLGQGLNTGELFF. The DNA of the CDR3 is TGTGCCAGCAGCCTAGGACAGGGCCTGAACACCGGGGAGCTGTTTTTT.

The V gene is TRBV30, the J gene TRBJ2-1; D is uncertain. V lost 4 bases to trimming and J lost 4 bases, with 17 bases between them. The CDR3 is made up of 15 amino acids. Germline V gene data show CDR1 as GTSNPN and CDR2 as SVGIG (reference sequence). The CDR3 DNA is TGTGCCTGGACCCCGACGGACCGGCCGTACAATGAGCAGTTCTTC. It translates to CAWTPTDRPYNEQFF.

This clonotype has more than one count but fewer than ten. The gene calls are TRBV29-1 and TRBJ2-3, with a possible D match to TRBD1 (5 bases). The CDR3 has 15 residues. The germline gives CDR1 SQVTM, CDR2 ANQGSEA. V dropped 0 bases and J dropped 6 bases, with 16 bases sitting between them. Written as DNA, the CDR3 is TGCAGCGTTGAAGATCAGGGCAGGGTCTTGGATACGCAGTATTTT. It specifies CSVEDQGRVLDTQYF.

This clonotype was seen only a few times. CDR3 sequence reads: CSARDPGLAEETQYF. The DNA for the CDR3 is TGCAGTGCTAGAGATCCCGGACTAGCGGAAGAGACCCAGTACTTC. This rearrangement joins TRBV20-1 to TRBJ2-5, with 10 bases identical to TRBD2. V trimming: 0 bases; J trimming: 3 bases; junction bases outside the gene matches: 4. Germline-derived CDR1 and CDR2 are DFQATT and SNEGSKA (reference sequence). The CDR3 runs to 15 residues.

This clonotype has ten or more counts. V and J are TRBV12-3 or TRBV12-4 and TRBJ2-2, with TRBD2 matching over 7 bases. This CDR3 is built from 12 residues. Trimming removed 5 bases from V and 12 bases from J; junction bases left unmatched: 6. The CDR3 region is CASSLTSQKLFF. CDR3 nucleotide sequence: TGTGCCAGCAGTCTGACTAGCCAGAAGCTGTTTTTT.

Comment on this clonotype: Compared with germline, one end of the junction differs, possibly owing to a read error. The rearrangement uses TRBV4-2 and TRBJ2-1; a possible D gene is TRBD2 (5 bases). This CDR3 is 13 amino acids long. From germline, CDR1 is LGHNA and CDR2 YNFKEQ. In DNA form, the CDR3 reads TGTGCCATCAGCCACCGGGGCTACAATGAGCAGTTCTTC. Its protein product is CAISHRGYNEQFF.